What follows are 3 T cell receptor beta chains derived from one specimen sequenced in a study of T cells after yellow fever vaccination. TCRdb reprocessed the 5' RACE reads with MiXCR, giving one entry per CDR3 protein. The sample holds 10,000 or so distinct CDR3 sequences, about 5% seen once. The sample in question was PBMCs, either bulk or a sorted T-cell subset (CD4+, CD8+, memory, or dextramer-sorted; not recorded which), obtained on the day of the yellow fever booster vaccination. All receptors derive from a man aged 25-40 years who received the YFV17D yellow fever vaccine.

This chain joins TRBV2 and TRBJ2-7, with 8 nucleotides matching TRBD2. This CDR3 is built from 13 residues. V was pared by 6 bases and J by 3 bases, with 4 bases of the junction left unmatched. Germline CDR1 is SNHLY and CDR2 is FYNNEI. CDR3 sequence: CASRAGGYYEQYF. CDR3 coding DNA: TGTGCCAGCAGGGCGGGAGGCTACTACGAGCAGTACTTC.

In this sample, this clonotype turned up many times. At one of its ends the junction is not consistent with the germline gene, which may arise from a read error. The V and J genes are TRBV7-7 and TRBJ2-3; 7 nucleotides agree with TRBD2. The CDR3 runs 15 residues. In germline, CDR1 is SSHAT, CDR2 FNYEAQ (reference sequence). The CDR3 nucleotides read TGTGCTAGCAGCTTAGTGGCGGGAGTAACAGATACGCAGTATTTT. Translated: CASSLVAGVTDTQYF.

This clonotype was observed many times. The gene calls are TRBV4-2 and TRBJ1-2; 11 bases are shared with TRBD1. CDR1 and CDR2 (germline): LGHNA, YNFKEQ. V shed 1 base, J shed 1 base, and the junction held 2 bases outside the gene matches. This CDR3 is 16 amino acids long. The DNA for the CDR3 is TGTGCCAGCAGCCAAGCTGGGACAGGGGGTAACTATGGCTACACCTTC. This codes for CASSQAGTGGNYGYTF.